The present T cell receptor (beta chain) was sequenced within a study of blood T cell repertoires in COVID-19. Study-wide background: Collection of acute and convalescent COVID-19 samples took place in the United States, Italy and Spain. Sample material is recorded as cDNA or gDNA derived from T cells, B-cell-depleted T cells, or PBMCs.

J was trimmed by 0 bases and V by 4 bases; bases with no gene match: 6. The CDR3 sequence is 15 residues long. Germline values: CDR1 SGHRS, CDR2 YFSETQ. As processed by the authors: From reference gene primer amplification, estimates of nucleated cell counts were derived. The assay was immunoSEQ multiplex PCR, and TCRdb's table has in-frame clones only and misses some. The V and J calls and clone size are taken from that table; D and trimming were inferred from the DNA. Of 60,000 to 80,000 clones detected, 86% appear once; the ten largest clones hold 1.3%. The genes are TRBV5-1 and TRBJ2-7; 8 bases are shared with TRBD1. Input material: peripheral blood. The source of this sequence is a woman aged 80 or over with acute or convalescent COVID-19. In nucleotides, the CDR3 is TGCGCCAGCAGCCCAGGACAGGGAAGCTCCTACGAGCAGTACTTC. It is translated as CASSPGQGSSYEQYF.